This T cell receptor (beta chain) was recorded in a study of blood T cell repertoires in COVID-19. Looking at the study overall: The analysed material was cDNA or gDNA that came from T cells, B-cell-depleted T cells, or PBMCs.

This clone was detected only once. V gave up 3 bases and J gave up 2 bases, with 8 bases separating them. There are 14 residues in the CDR3. Germline assignment: CDR1 SNHLY and CDR2 FYNNEI. Sequenced by immunoSEQ multiplex PCR; TCRdb stores in-frame clones only, minus some. In the table there are under 500,000 clones, 85% to 90% of which are singletons. This receptor was obtained from a woman in her 30s with acute or convalescent COVID-19. Sequenced material: peripheral blood. The V gene is TRBV2, the J gene TRBJ2-1; perhaps TRBD2 as D (7 bases). This CDR3 reads CASSDGGPYNEQFF. DNA of the CDR3: TGTGCCAGCAGTGACGGGGGGCCCTACAATGAGCAGTTCTTC.